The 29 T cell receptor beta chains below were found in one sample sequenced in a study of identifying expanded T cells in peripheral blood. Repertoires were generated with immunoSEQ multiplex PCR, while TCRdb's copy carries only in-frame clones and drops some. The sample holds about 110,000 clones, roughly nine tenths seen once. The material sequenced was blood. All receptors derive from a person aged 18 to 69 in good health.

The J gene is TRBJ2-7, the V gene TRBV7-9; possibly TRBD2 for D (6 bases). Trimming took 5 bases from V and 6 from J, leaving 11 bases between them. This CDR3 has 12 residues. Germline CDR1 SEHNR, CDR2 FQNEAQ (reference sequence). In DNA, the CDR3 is TGTGCCAGCAGCCTATCTAGCGTCGAGCAGTACTTC. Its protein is CASSLSSVEQYF.

The CDR3 is CASSPGLAHSYNEQFF. The CDR3 DNA sequence: TGTGCCAGCAGTCCGGGACTAGCGCATTCCTACAATGAGCAGTTCTTC. This chain uses TRBV28 with TRBJ2-1; 10 nucleotides align to TRBD2. Germline loops: CDR1 MDHEN, CDR2 SYDVKM. The CDR3 is made up of 16 amino acids. Trimming cost V 5 bases and J 1 base; bases outside gene matches: 5.

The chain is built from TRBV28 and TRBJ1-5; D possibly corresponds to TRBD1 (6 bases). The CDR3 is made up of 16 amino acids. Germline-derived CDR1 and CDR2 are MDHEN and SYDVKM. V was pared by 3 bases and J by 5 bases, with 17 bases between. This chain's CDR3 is CASSLSGVGVYQPQHF. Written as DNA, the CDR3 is TGTGCCAGCAGTTTGTCAGGGGTGGGGGTCTATCAGCCCCAGCATTTT.

CDR3 sequence reads: CASSTPRSGGATYNEQFF. CDR3 DNA: TGTGCCAGCAGCACCCCAAGGAGCGGGGGGGCCACCTACAATGAGCAGTTCTTC. The chain links TRBV7-2 to TRBJ2-1; 10 bases line up with TRBD2. Germline V lookup: CDR1 SGHTA, CDR2 FQGNSA. Trimming at V came to 5 bases and at J to 2 bases, leaving 12 bases not matched to a gene. The CDR3 runs to 18 residues.

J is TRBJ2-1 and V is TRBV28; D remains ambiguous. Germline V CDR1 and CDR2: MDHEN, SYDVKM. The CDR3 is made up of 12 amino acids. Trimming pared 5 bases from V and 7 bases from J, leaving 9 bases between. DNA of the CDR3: TGTGCCAGCAGTAACTCTAGGAATGAGCAGTTCTTC. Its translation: CASSNSRNEQFF.

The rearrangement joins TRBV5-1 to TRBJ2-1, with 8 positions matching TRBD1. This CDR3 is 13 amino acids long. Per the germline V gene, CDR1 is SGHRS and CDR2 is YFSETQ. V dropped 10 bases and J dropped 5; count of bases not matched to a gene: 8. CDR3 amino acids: CASGQGPDNEQFF. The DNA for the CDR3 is TGCGCCTCCGGACAGGGACCGGACAATGAGCAGTTCTTC.

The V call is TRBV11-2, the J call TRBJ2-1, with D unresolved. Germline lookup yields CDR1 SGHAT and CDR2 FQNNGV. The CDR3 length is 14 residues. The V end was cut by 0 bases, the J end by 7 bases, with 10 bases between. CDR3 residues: CASSLDLALNEQFF. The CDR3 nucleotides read TGTGCCAGCAGCTTAGATTTAGCCCTTAATGAGCAGTTCTTC.

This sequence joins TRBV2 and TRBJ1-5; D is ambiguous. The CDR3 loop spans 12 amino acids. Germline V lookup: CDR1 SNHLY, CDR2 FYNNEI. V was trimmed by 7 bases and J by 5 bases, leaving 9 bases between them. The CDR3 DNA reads TGTGCCAGCAACTTCGAGTATCAGCCCCAGCATTTT. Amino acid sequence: CASNFEYQPQHF.

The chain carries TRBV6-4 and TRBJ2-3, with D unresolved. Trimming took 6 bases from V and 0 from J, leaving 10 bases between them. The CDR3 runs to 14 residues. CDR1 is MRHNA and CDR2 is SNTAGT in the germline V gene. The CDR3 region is CASSPRPSTDTQYF. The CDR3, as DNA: TGTGCCAGCAGCCCCCGTCCTAGCACAGATACGCAGTATTTT.

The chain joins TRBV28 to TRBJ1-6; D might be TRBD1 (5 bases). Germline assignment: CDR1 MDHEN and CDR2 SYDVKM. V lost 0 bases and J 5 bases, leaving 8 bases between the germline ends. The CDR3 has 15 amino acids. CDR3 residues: CASSLWQGNNSPLHF. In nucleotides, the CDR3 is TGTGCCAGCAGTTTATGGCAGGGTAATAATTCACCCCTCCACTTT.

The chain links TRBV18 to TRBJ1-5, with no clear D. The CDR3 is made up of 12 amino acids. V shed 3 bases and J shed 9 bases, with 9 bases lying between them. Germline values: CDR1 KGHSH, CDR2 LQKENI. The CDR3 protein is CASSPDGSPQHF. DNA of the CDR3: TGTGCCAGCTCACCCGACGGCTCGCCCCAGCATTTT.

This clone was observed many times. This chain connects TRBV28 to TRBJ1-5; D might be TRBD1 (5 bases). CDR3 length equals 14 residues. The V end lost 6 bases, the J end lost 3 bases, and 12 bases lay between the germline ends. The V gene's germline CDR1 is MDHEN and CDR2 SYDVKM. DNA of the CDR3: TGTGCCAGCAGGAGTTACAGGTCCAATCAGCCCCAGCATTTT. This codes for CASRSYRSNQPQHF.

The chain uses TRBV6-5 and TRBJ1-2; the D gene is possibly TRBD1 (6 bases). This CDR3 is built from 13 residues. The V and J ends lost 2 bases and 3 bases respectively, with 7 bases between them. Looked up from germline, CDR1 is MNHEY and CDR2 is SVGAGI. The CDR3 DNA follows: TGTGCCAGCAGTTACACAGGGTACTATGGCTACACCTTC. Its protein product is CASSYTGYYGYTF.

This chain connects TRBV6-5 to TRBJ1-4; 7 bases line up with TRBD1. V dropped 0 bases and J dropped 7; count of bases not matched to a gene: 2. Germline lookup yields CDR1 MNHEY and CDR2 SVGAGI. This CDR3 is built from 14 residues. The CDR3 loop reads CASSYSRGREKLFF. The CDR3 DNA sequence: TGTGCCAGCAGTTACTCGAGGGGGCGTGAAAAACTGTTTTTT.

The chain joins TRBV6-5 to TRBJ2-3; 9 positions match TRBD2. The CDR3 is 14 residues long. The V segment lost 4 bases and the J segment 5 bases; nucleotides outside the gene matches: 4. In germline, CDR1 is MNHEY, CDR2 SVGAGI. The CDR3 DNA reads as TGTGCCAGCAGTTTAGCGGGAGCGGGAGATACGCAGTATTTT. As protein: CASSLAGAGDTQYF.

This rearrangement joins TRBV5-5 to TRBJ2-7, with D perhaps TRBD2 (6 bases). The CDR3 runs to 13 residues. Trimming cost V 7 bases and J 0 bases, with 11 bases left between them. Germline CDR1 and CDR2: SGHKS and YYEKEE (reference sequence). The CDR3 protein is CASGGRGSYEQYF. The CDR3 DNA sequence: TGTGCCAGCGGAGGGAGAGGCTCCTACGAGCAGTACTTC. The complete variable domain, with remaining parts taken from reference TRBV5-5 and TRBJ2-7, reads DAGVTQSPTHLIKTRGQQVTLRCSPISGHKSVSWYQQVLGQGPQFIFQYYEKEERGRGNFPDRFSARQFPNYSSELNVNALLLGDSALYLCASGGRGSYEQYFGPGTRLTVT.

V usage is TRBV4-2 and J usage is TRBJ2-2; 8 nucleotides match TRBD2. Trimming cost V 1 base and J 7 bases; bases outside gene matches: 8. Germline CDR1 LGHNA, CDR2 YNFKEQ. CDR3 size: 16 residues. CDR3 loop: CASSQGTGGHSGELFF. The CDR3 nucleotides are TGTGCCAGCAGCCAAGGGACGGGAGGGCATAGCGGGGAGCTGTTTTTT.

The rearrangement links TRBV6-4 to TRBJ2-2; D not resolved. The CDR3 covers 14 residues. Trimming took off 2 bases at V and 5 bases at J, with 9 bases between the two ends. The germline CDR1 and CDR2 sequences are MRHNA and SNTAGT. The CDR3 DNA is TGTGCCAGCAGTGACAGGGAAGAGACCGGGGAGCTGTTTTTT. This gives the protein CASSDREETGELFF.

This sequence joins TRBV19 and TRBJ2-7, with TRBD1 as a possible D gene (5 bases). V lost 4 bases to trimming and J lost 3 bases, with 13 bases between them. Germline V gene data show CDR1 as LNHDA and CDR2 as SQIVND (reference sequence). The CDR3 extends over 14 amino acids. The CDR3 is CASSKHSGFYEQYF. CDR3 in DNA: TGTGCCAGTAGTAAGCATTCAGGGTTCTACGAGCAGTACTTC. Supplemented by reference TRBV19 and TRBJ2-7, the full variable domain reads DGGITQSPKYLFRKEGQNVTLSCEQNLNHDAMYWYRQDPGQGLRLIYYSQIVNDFQKGDIAEGYSVSREKKESFPLTVTSAQKNPTAFYLCASSKHSGFYEQYFGPGTRLTVT.

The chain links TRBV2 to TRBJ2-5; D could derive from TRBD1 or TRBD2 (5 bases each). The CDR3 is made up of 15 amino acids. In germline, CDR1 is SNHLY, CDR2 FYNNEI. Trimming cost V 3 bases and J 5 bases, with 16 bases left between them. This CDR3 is CASSETGAWGETQYF. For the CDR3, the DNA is TGTGCCAGCAGTGAGACGGGCGCCTGGGGGGAGACCCAGTACTTC.

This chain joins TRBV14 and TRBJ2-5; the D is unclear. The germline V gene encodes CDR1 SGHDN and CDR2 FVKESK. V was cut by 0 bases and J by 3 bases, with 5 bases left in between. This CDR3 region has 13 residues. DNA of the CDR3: TGTGCCAGCAGCCAAGAGGCAGAAGAGACCCAGTACTTC. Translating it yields CASSQEAEETQYF.

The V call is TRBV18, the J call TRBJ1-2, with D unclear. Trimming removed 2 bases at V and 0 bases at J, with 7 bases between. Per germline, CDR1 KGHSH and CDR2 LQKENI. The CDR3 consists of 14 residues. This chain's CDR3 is CASSPNEPNYGYTF. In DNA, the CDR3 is TGTGCCAGCTCACCAAACGAACCTAACTATGGCTACACCTTC.

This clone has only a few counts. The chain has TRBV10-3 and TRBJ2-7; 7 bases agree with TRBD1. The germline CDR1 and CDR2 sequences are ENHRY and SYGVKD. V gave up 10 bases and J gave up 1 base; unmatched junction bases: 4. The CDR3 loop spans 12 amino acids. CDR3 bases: TGTGCCACCGGGACAGTTTCCTACGAGCAGTACTTC. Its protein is CATGTVSYEQYF.

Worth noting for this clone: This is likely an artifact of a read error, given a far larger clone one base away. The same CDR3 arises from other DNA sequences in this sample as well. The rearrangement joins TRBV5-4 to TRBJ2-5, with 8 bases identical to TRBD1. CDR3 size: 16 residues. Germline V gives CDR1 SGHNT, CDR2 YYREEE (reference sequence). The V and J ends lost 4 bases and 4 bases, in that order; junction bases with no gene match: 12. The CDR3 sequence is CASSRSSGQGTETQYF. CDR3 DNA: TGTGCCAGCAGCCGATCTTCCGGACAGGGAACAGAGACCCAGTACTTC.

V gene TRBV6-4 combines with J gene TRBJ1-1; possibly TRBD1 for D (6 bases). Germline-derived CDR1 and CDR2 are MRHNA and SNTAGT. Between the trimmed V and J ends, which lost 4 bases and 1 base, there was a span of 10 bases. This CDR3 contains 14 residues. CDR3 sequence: CASSGPDRNTEAFF. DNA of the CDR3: TGTGCCAGCAGTGGCCCGGACAGGAACACTGAAGCTTTCTTT.

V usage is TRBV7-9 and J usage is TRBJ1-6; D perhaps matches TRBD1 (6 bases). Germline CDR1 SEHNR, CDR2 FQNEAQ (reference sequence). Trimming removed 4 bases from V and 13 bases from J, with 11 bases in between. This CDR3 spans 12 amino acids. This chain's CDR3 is CASSSQQGPLHF. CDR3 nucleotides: TGTGCCAGCAGCTCCCAACAGGGTCCCCTCCACTTT. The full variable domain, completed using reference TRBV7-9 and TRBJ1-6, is DTGVSQNPRHKITKRGQNVTFRCDPISEHNRLYWYRQTLGQGPEFLTYFQNEAQLEKSRLLSDRFSAERPKGSFSTLEIQRTEQGDSAMYLCASSSQQGPLHFGNGTRLTVT.

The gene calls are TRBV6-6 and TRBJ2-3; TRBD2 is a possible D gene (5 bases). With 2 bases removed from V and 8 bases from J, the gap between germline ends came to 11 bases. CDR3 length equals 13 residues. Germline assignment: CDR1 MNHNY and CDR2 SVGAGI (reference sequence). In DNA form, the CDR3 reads TGTGCCAGCAGTTACGGTGGCGGAGGTACGCAGTATTTT. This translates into CASSYGGGGTQYF.

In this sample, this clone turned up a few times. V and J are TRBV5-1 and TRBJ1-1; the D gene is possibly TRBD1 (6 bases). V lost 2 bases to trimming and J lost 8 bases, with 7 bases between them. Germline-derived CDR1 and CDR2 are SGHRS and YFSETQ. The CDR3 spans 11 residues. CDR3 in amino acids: CASSFGTEAFF. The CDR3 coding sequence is TGCGCCAGCAGCTTCGGGACAGAAGCTTTCTTT.

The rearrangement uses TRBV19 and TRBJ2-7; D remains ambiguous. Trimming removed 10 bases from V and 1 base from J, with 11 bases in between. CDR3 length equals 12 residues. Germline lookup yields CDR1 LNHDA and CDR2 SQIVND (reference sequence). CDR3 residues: CATATSSYEQYF. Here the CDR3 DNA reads TGTGCCACCGCTACTTCTTCCTACGAGCAGTACTTC.